The sequence of this T cell receptor (beta chain) was determined in a study of PD-1 blockade in classical Hodgkin lymphoma. Across the study: With a 2-week interval, patients received intravenous nivolumab at 3 mg/kg. Overall study findings and caveats: It was reported that newly diagnosed patients had less baseline TCR diversity than healthy donors.

The CDR3 has 14 amino acids. V lost 4 bases to trimming and J lost 1 base; unmatched junction nucleotides: 2. The germline V gene encodes CDR1 KGHSH and CDR2 LQKENI. Details on this clone: No antigen is known for it.

Produced via immunoSEQ multiplex PCR; TCRdb's table is partial and in-frame only. Of about 14,000 clones in the sample, around four fifths were seen once. No patient escaped relapse after autologous stem cell transplantation, and brentuximab vedotin exposure varied. Patients showed best responses of complete response, partial response or progressive disease. J is TRBJ1-1 and V is TRBV18; 8 bases are shared with TRBD1. The sequencing used peripheral blood mononuclear cells (PBMCs), collected before the second cycle of nivolumab. The receptor was isolated from a human donor with classical Hodgkin lymphoma. In DNA form, the CDR3 reads TGTGCCAGCTCACTTACAGGGGGGAACACTGAAGCTTTCTTT. It is translated as CASSLTGGNTEAFF.